Shown below are 22 T cell receptor beta chains from a single sample sequenced in a study of blood T cell repertoires in COVID-19. The protocol was immunoSEQ multiplex PCR, while the TCRdb copy is restricted to in-frame clones and leaves out a portion. This table holds 250,000 to 300,000 clones, around 86% found once. The sequenced material came from peripheral blood. These TCRs come from a woman aged 60-75 years with COVID-19, enrolled during active disease.

This clone was counted only a few times. The chain recombines TRBV7-5 with TRBJ1-3. TRBV7-5 is listed as a pseudogene. The CDR3 has 14 amino acids. This chain's CDR3 is CASSGLRTGNTIYF. Here the CDR3 DNA reads TGTGCCAGCTCGGGACTCAGGACTGGAAACACCATATATTTT.

The chain is built from TRBV14 and TRBJ2-7; TRBD1 matches at 11 bases. Trimming cost V 3 bases and J 1 base; bases outside gene matches: 5. Per germline, CDR1 SGHDN and CDR2 FVKESK. This CDR3 contains 16 residues. The CDR3 sequence: CASSHTGTGGSYEQYF. The CDR3 DNA reads as TGTGCCAGCAGCCATACCGGGACAGGGGGTTCCTACGAGCAGTACTTC.

J is TRBJ2-7 and V is TRBV7-9; 7 nucleotides align to TRBD1. V shed 4 bases and J 3 bases; nucleotides not matched to a gene: 9. CDR1 is SEHNR, CDR2 FQNEAQ, per germline (reference sequence). The length of the CDR3 is 15 residues. DNA of the CDR3: TGTGCCAGCAGCTCTTCTAGGACAGGCGGCTACGAGCAGTACTTC. It is translated as CASSSSRTGGYEQYF.

CDR3 protein: CASSLGQGNSGNTIYF. The CDR3 DNA reads TGTGCCAGCAGCTTGGGGCAGGGAAACTCTGGAAACACCATATATTTT. The genes are TRBV5-4 and TRBJ1-3; TRBD1 might be the D (5 bases). The CDR3 is 16 residues long. Looked up from germline, CDR1 is SGHNT and CDR2 is YYREEE (reference sequence). V lost 0 bases and J lost 0, with 10 bases in between. The full variable domain, completed using reference TRBV5-4 and TRBJ1-3, is ETGVTQSPTHLIKTRGQQVTLRCSSQSGHNTVSWYQQALGQGPQFIFQYYREEENGRGNFPPRFSGLQFPNYSSELNVNALELDDSALYLCASSLGQGNSGNTIYFGEGSWLTVV.

The chain links TRBV6-5 to TRBJ2-3; D gene unclear. V lost 0 bases and J lost 1, with 8 bases in between. The CDR3 loop spans 15 amino acids. Looked up from germline, CDR1 is MNHEY and CDR2 is SVGAGI. This CDR3 is CASSYSFQGTDTQYF. The DNA for the CDR3 is TGTGCCAGCAGTTACTCGTTCCAGGGCACAGATACGCAGTATTTT.

The gene calls are TRBV4-3 and TRBJ2-3; 13 bases agree with TRBD2. The CDR3 runs 16 residues. In germline, CDR1 is LGHNA, CDR2 YSLEER. V was clipped by 3 bases and J by 1 base; unmatched bases: 1. The CDR3 spells CASSQGTSGGTDTQYF. The DNA of the CDR3 is TGCGCCAGCAGCCAGGGGACTAGCGGGGGCACAGATACGCAGTATTTT.

This clone occurred once. This chain connects TRBV30 to TRBJ1-1; 8 bases align to TRBD1. The V gene end was trimmed by 3 bases and the J gene end by 1 base; junction bases not matched to a gene: 13. CDR3 length: 17 amino acids. Germline V lookup: CDR1 GTSNPN, CDR2 SVGIG (reference sequence). The CDR3 sequence: CAWRELPRQGRNTEAFF. Written as DNA, the CDR3 is TGTGCCTGGAGGGAACTCCCCAGACAGGGGAGGAACACTGAAGCTTTCTTT.

The rearrangement links TRBV5-1 to TRBJ2-5, with D tentatively TRBD2 (5 bases). Germline CDR1 and CDR2: SGHRS and YFSETQ. CDR3 length equals 14 residues. Trimming cost V 1 base and J 5 bases, with 12 bases left between them. The CDR3 DNA reads TGCGCCAGCAGCTTGTATTACCAGCGGGAGACCCAGTACTTC. This gives the protein CASSLYYQRETQYF.

This clone has just a few counts. V gene TRBV2 combines with J gene TRBJ1-2, with D maybe TRBD1 (6 bases). V lost 5 bases, J lost 4 bases, and 11 bases lay in between. Looked up from germline, CDR1 is SNHLY and CDR2 is FYNNEI. The CDR3 is made up of 13 amino acids. CDR3 DNA: TGTGCCAGCAGTCAAGACAGGCTCTATGGCTACACCTTC. It is translated as CASSQDRLYGYTF.

The V call is TRBV12-3 or TRBV12-4, the J call TRBJ1-5; D remains ambiguous. CDR3 length equals 13 residues. Trimming took off 5 bases at V and 3 bases at J, with 8 bases between the two ends. This CDR3 is CASSAAYNQPQHF. CDR3 DNA sequence: TGTGCCAGCAGTGCGGCCTACAATCAGCCCCAGCATTTT.

A single count supports this clone. The rearrangement joins TRBV5-4 to TRBJ1-2; the match to TRBD1 covers 8 bases. Germline V gene sequence: CDR1 SGHNT, CDR2 YYREEE (reference sequence). V lost 3 bases to trimming and J lost 4 bases; unmatched junction nucleotides: 2. This CDR3 is 13 amino acids long. In DNA, the CDR3 is TGTGCCAGCAGCTGGACAGGGAGCTATGGCTACACCTTC. It yields the protein CASSWTGSYGYTF.

The chain is built from TRBV6-5 and TRBJ2-7, with 8 bases that match TRBD2. In germline, CDR1 is MNHEY, CDR2 SVGAGI. The CDR3 is 13 residues long. Trimming cost V 11 bases and J 2 bases; bases outside gene matches: 8. CDR3 sequence (DNA): TGTGCCGGGAGCGGGAGTAGGGCCTACGAGCAGTACTTC. Translation: CAGSGSRAYEQYF.

The chain is built from TRBV5-4 and TRBJ2-2, with 10 bases fitting TRBD2. CDR3 length: 17 amino acids. Losses at the gene ends were 4 bases for V and 6 bases for J; bases not matched to a gene: 12. Germline V gene lookup returns CDR1 SGHNT and CDR2 YYREEE (reference sequence). CDR3 DNA: TGTGCCAGCAGCCCACCTCCTAGCGGGAGTGGCGCCGGGGAGCTGTTTTTT. It specifies CASSPPPSGSGAGELFF.

The rearrangement uses TRBV29-1 and TRBJ2-2, with 11 bases matching TRBD2. There are 13 residues in the CDR3. The trim removed 7 bases at V and 7 bases at J, leaving 5 bases unmatched. Germline V CDR1 and CDR2: SQVTM, ANQGSEA. The CDR3 DNA is TGCAGCGCCCATAGCGGGAGGGGCGGGGAGCTGTTTTTT. This gives the protein CSAHSGRGGELFF.

The chain is built from TRBV5-1 and TRBJ2-1; 15 bases map to TRBD2. The CDR3 length is 17 residues. Germline assignment: CDR1 SGHRS and CDR2 YFSETQ. V lost 4 bases and J lost 7; bases outside the gene matches: 9. This CDR3 is CASSPGLAGGPWNEQFF. In DNA, the CDR3 is TGCGCCAGCAGCCCAGGACTAGCGGGAGGGCCCTGGAATGAGCAGTTCTTC.

The chain's CDR3 is CASSQVGGTGELFF. The DNA of the CDR3 is TGTGCCAGCAGCCAAGTGGGGGGGACCGGGGAGCTGTTTTTT. This chain joins TRBV3-1 (or the pseudogene TRBV3-2) and TRBJ2-2, with TRBD2 matching over 7 bases. Germline V gene sequence: CDR1 LGHDT, CDR2 YNNKEL (reference sequence). Trimming removed 1 base from V and 5 bases from J; junction bases left unmatched: 1. The CDR3 runs 14 residues.

The gene calls are TRBV28 and TRBJ2-7; possible D gene TRBD1, 5 bases. V lost 0 bases and J 10 bases, leaving 13 bases between the germline ends. The CDR3 has 13 amino acids. Germline lookup yields CDR1 MDHEN and CDR2 SYDVKM. The CDR3 region is CASSLWQGTAQYF. The CDR3, as DNA: TGTGCCAGCAGTTTATGGCAGGGCACTGCTCAGTACTTC.

A few counts support this clone. This sequence joins TRBV3-1 (or the pseudogene TRBV3-2) and TRBJ1-2; 10 nucleotides match TRBD1. V lost 1 base and J lost 7; bases outside the gene matches: 6. The CDR3 runs to 15 residues. Germline CDR1 LGHDT, CDR2 YNNKEL (reference sequence). The CDR3 DNA follows: TGTGCCAGCAGCCAAGCGGGACAGGGGCTAAGTGGCTACACCTTC. It specifies CASSQAGQGLSGYTF.

The chain combines TRBV7-9 with TRBJ1-1; 7 positions match TRBD1. The V and J ends lost 8 bases and 0 bases, in that order; junction bases with no gene match: 9. The CDR3 sequence is 15 residues long. The germline gives CDR1 SEHNR, CDR2 FQNEAQ (reference sequence). The DNA of the CDR3 is TGTGCCAGCCTTGGTCTGGACAGGCTGAACACTGAAGCTTTCTTT. Protein sequence: CASLGLDRLNTEAFF. Variable domain in full (rest from reference TRBV7-9 and TRBJ1-1): DTGVSQNPRHKITKRGQNVTFRCDPISEHNRLYWYRQTLGQGPEFLTYFQNEAQLEKSRLLSDRFSAERPKGSFSTLEIQRTEQGDSAMYLCASLGLDRLNTEAFFGQGTRLTVV.

The chain is built from TRBV15 and TRBJ2-7; 7 bases match TRBD2. CDR1 LNHNV and CDR2 YYDKDF come from the germline V gene (reference sequence). This CDR3 contains 13 residues. V lost 6 bases to trimming and J lost 4 bases; unmatched junction nucleotides: 6. Here the CDR3 reads CATRPGLTYEQYF. The CDR3 nucleotides read TGTGCCACCAGACCGGGACTAACATACGAGCAGTACTTC.

This chain connects TRBV25-1 to TRBJ1-1; D perhaps matches TRBD1 (6 bases). The ends were cut back, 8 bases at V and 1 base at J, with 11 bases in the middle. There are 13 residues in the CDR3. In germline, CDR1 is MGHDK, CDR2 SYGVNS. CDR3 residues: CASFEQGNTEAFF. The CDR3 coding sequence is TGTGCCAGCTTCGAACAGGGGAACACTGAAGCTTTCTTT.

The genes are TRBV2 and TRBJ1-3, with 9 bases lining up with TRBD1. Unmatched junction bases numbered 3, after V lost 9 bases and J lost 3 bases. Germline CDR1 is SNHLY and CDR2 is FYNNEI. The CDR3 runs 13 residues. CDR3 sequence (DNA): TGTGCCAGACAGGGGGCAGGTGGAAACACCATATATTTT. Translation gives CARQGAGGNTIYF.